This is a list of T cell receptor beta chains from one sample in a study of T cell responses to AZD1222 COVID-19 vaccine. TCRdb keeps only in-frame clones here, not all; method: immunoSEQ multiplex PCR. The table records approximately 100,000 clones, about 89% of them present only once. This specimen was peripheral blood, taken on day 0 of AZD1222 vaccination. These receptors were taken from an adult in good health. CDR3s include the opening cysteine and the closing phenylalanine or tryptophan. D genes are given only for firm matches. The size field is filled for only some rows; it gives once, few, many or a size class.

NA,TRBJ1-6,TRBV15,TRBD1,CATSPRQGPTSYNSPLHF,TGTGCCACCAGCCCCCGACAGGGTCCGACCTCCTATAATTCACCCCTCCACTTT
NA,TRBJ2-7,TRBV15,TRBD1,CATKPTGGLYEQYF,TGTGCCACCAAACCTACAGGGGGCCTCTACGAGCAGTACTTC
once,TRBJ2-5,TRBV9,NA,CASSVARGETQYF,TGTGCCAGCAGCGTAGCCCGCGGCGAGACCCAGTACTTC
NA,TRBJ1-5,TRBV7-2,NA,CASSLEGQQPQHF,TGTGCCAGCAGCTTAGAGGGTCAGCAGCCCCAGCATTTT
NA,TRBJ1-2,TRBV19,NA,CASRFAGEDYGYTF,TGTGCCAGTAGGTTCGCGGGGGAGGACTATGGCTACACCTTC
NA,TRBJ2-7,TRBV2,TRBD1,CASSVPGQGAPGPYEQYF,TGTGCCAGCAGTGTCCCGGGACAGGGGGCCCCGGGCCCCTACGAGCAGTACTTC
once,TRBJ1-2,TRBV5-5,TRBD1,CASSRETGERGYTF,TGTGCCAGCAGCCGAGAGACAGGGGAGCGGGGCTACACCTTC
NA,TRBJ1-1,TRBV7-9,NA,CASSQWGYTEAFF,TGTGCCAGCAGCCAATGGGGGTACACTGAAGCTTTCTTT
NA,TRBJ1-5,TRBV9,NA,CASSAEPNQPQHF,TGTGCCAGCAGCGCGGAACCGAATCAGCCCCAGCATTTT
NA,TRBJ1-3,TRBV7-2,NA,CASSLMSVRGAGNTIYF,TGTGCCAGCAGCTTAATGAGTGTGAGGGGCGCTGGAAACACCATATATTTT
NA,TRBJ2-3,TRBV4-1,NA,CASSPQRIGRADTQYF,TGCGCCAGCAGCCCGCAGCGGATTGGGCGTGCGGATACGCAGTATTTT
few,TRBJ1-1,TRBV5-4,NA,CASSFQRGTEAFF,TGTGCCAGCAGCTTCCAGCGAGGCACTGAAGCTTTCTTT
NA,TRBJ1-2,TRBV9,NA,CASSVEYRAKGGYTF,TGTGCCAGCAGCGTAGAGTACAGGGCGAAAGGAGGCTACACCTTC
NA,TRBJ2-7,TRBV27,TRBD2,CASSFTLAGIRYEQYF,TGTGCCAGCAGTTTCACATTAGCGGGGATACGGTACGAGCAGTACTTC
NA,TRBJ2-1,TRBV19,NA,CASSHYRLQRLSEQFF,TGTGCCAGTAGTCATTATCGATTGCAGCGTCTAAGTGAGCAGTTCTTC
NA,TRBJ1-1,TRBV5-1,TRBD1,CASRRDRGSTEAFF,TGCGCCAGCAGAAGGGACAGGGGATCCACTGAAGCTTTCTTT
NA,TRBJ1-4,TRBV2,NA,CASTRQPTNEKLFF,TGTGCCAGCACCAGACAGCCAACTAATGAAAAACTGTTTTTT
NA,TRBJ1-2,TRBV3-1/TRBV3-2,TRBD1,CASSHFTGGALYGYTF,TGTGCCAGCAGCCATTTCACAGGGGGCGCTCTCTATGGCTACACCTTC
NA,TRBJ1-1,TRBV2,NA,CARRAPPGTEAFF,TGTGCCAGAAGGGCCCCCCCCGGGACTGAAGCTTTCTTT
NA,TRBJ1-1,TRBV10-3,NA,CAISESSWTLDTEAFF,TGTGCCATCAGTGAGTCGTCGTGGACTCTGGACACTGAAGCTTTCTTT
NA,TRBJ1-1,TRBV6-1,NA,CASSEKGNTEAFF,TGTGCCAGCAGTGAAAAAGGGAACACTGAAGCTTTCTTT
few,TRBJ1-5,TRBV28,NA,CASSLFSGLAQPQHF,TGTGCCAGCAGTTTATTTTCAGGCCTAGCGCAGCCCCAGCATTTT
NA,TRBJ1-1,TRBV5-1,NA,CASSAGLTEAFF,TGCGCCAGCAGCGCAGGGCTCACTGAAGCTTTCTTT
NA,TRBJ2-3,TRBV5-5,NA,CASIPFYTGRSDTQYF,TGTGCCAGCATTCCTTTCTATACGGGAAGATCAGATACGCAGTATTTT
NA,TRBJ1-6,TRBV14,NA,CASSQERESPLHF,TGTGCCAGCAGCCAAGAGAGGGAATCACCCCTCCACTTT
NA,TRBJ1-2,TRBV2,TRBD1,CASSVGQSSHGYTF,TGTGCCAGCAGTGTGGGACAGAGCTCACATGGCTACACCTTC
NA,TRBJ2-7,TRBV30,TRBD1,CACQQGAREQYF,TGTGCCTGCCAACAGGGGGCTCGTGAGCAGTACTTC
NA,TRBJ1-1,TRBV30,NA,CAWSAWGPGGAFF,TGTGCCTGGAGTGCTTGGGGCCCCGGAGGGGCTTTCTTT